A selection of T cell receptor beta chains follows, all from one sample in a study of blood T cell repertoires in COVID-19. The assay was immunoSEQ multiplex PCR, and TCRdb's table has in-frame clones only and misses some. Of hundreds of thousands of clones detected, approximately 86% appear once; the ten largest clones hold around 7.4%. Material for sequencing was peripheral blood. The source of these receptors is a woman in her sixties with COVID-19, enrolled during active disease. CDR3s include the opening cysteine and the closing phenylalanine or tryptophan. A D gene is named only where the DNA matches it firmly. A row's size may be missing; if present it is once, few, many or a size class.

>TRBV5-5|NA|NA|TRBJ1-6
CASSLTASSYNSPLHF
TGTGCCAGCAGTTTGACCGCGAGCTCCTATAATTCACCCCTCCACTTT
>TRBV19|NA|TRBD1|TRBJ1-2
CASQIGTGYGYTF
TGTGCCAGCCAAATCGGGACAGGCTATGGCTACACCTTC
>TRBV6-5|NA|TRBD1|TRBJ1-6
CATNTGATNSPLHF
TGTGCCACAAATACAGGGGCAACGAATTCACCCCTCCACTTT
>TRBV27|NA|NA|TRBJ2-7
CASSSHSSAYEQYF
TGTGCCAGCAGTTCACACAGTAGTGCCTACGAGCAGTACTTC
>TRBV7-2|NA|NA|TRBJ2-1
CASSLQSGAIYNEQFF
TGTGCCAGCAGCTTACAATCAGGGGCGATTTACAATGAGCAGTTCTTC
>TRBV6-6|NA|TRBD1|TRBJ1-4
CASCWDRSNEKLFF
TGTGCCAGTTGCTGGGACAGGTCTAATGAAAAACTGTTTTTT
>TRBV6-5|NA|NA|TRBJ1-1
CASSYEQGSTEAFF
TGTGCCAGCAGTTACGAACAGGGATCCACTGAAGCTTTCTTT
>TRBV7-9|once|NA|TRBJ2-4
CASSLGSTVAKNIQYF
TGTGCCAGCAGCTTAGGGTCGACAGTAGCCAAAAACATTCAGTACTTC
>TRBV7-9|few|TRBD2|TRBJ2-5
CASNQRGSGTQYF
TGTGCCAGCAACCAGCGGGGGAGTGGGACCCAGTACTTC
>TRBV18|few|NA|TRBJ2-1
CASSLEAYSYNEQFF
TGTGCCAGCTCACTTGAGGCTTACTCCTACAATGAGCAGTTCTTC
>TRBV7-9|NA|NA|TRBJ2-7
CASSSPYRVYEQYF
TGTGCCAGCAGCTCCCCCTACAGGGTTTACGAGCAGTACTTC
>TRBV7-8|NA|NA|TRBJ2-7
CASSPGSGNRNEQYF
TGTGCCAGCAGCCCGGGTTCGGGGAATCGGAACGAGCAGTACTTC
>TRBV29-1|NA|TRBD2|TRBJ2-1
CSVGRWSSGYNEQFF
TGCAGCGTTGGTAGATGGTCTAGCGGGTACAATGAGCAGTTCTTC
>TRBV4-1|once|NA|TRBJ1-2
CASSARGGYTF
TGCGCCAGCAGCGCCCGCGGGGGCTACACCTTC
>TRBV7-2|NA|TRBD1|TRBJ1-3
CASSLGYRGGGNTIYF
TGTGCCAGCAGCTTAGGGTACAGGGGTGGTGGAAACACCATATATTTT
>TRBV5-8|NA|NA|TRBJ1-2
CASSLATVRGYGYTF
TGTGCCAGCAGCTTGGCGACAGTTAGGGGCTATGGCTACACCTTC
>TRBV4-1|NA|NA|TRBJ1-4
CASSRLQGVNEKLFF
TGCGCCAGCAGCCGATTACAGGGAGTTAATGAAAAACTGTTTTTT
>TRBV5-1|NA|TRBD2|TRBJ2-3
CASSELAGGTDTQYF
TGCGCCAGCAGTGAACTAGCGGGGGGCACAGATACGCAGTATTTT
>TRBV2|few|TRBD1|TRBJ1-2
CASSPDRVYGYTF
TGTGCCAGCAGCCCGGACAGGGTCTATGGCTACACCTTC
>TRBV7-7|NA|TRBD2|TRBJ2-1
CASSLAWVAGNNEQFF
TGTGCCAGCAGCTTAGCGTGGGTAGCGGGTAACAATGAGCAGTTCTTC
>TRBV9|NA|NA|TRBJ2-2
CASSAQITGAGELFF
TGTGCCAGCAGCGCCCAGATAACAGGAGCCGGGGAGCTGTTTTTT
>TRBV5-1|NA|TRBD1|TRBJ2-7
CASSLQGAIYEQYF
TGCGCCAGCAGCCTACAGGGGGCGATCTACGAGCAGTACTTC